This is a list of T cell receptor beta chains from one sample in a study of vaccination effects on CD4 cells after COVID-19. Their target antigens are unknown. Using immunoSEQ multiplex PCR, the repertoire was profiled, and TCRdb retains in-frame clones only, with some absent. In the table there are about 64,000 clones, about 69% of which are singletons. The sequencing used CD4+ T cells from PBMCs cultured without peptide, collected before COVID-19 vaccination. The receptors come from a human donor who had a prior SARS-CoV-2 infection. CDR3s include the opening cysteine and the closing phenylalanine or tryptophan. D genes are given only for firm matches. The size entry is marked missing in some rows and otherwise reads once, few, many or a size class.

D | size | J | V | CDR3 | DNA
- | few | TRBJ2-3 | TRBV20-1 | CSVGTDTQYF | TGCAGTGTAGGGACAGATACGCAGTATTTT
- | once | TRBJ2-7 | TRBV18 | CASSLSEVSARYF | TGTGCCAGCTCATTATCTGAGGTGAGCGCGCGGTACTTC
- | - | TRBJ1-2 | TRBV2 | CASNSAARPYGYTF | TGTGCCAGCAACTCGGCAGCGAGACCCTATGGCTACACCTTC
TRBD2 | few | TRBJ2-1 | TRBV27 | CASRTSGSSYNEQFF | TGTGCCAGCAGGACTAGCGGGAGCTCCTACAATGAGCAGTTCTTC
TRBD1 | few | TRBJ2-7 | TRBV19 | CASSSGTGIHEQYF | TGTGCCAGTAGTTCCGGGACAGGGATCCACGAGCAGTACTTC
- | - | TRBJ1-1 | TRBV11-2 | CASSLWDFRAFF | TGTGCCAGCAGCCTGTGGGACTTTCGAGCTTTCTTT
- | - | TRBJ2-5 | TRBV30 | CAWCEWTRQETQYF | TGTGCCTGGTGCGAATGGACACGCCAAGAGACCCAGTACTTC
- | - | TRBJ2-5 | TRBV5-1 | CASSLTAGALQETQYF | TGCGCCAGCAGCTTGACGGCGGGGGCCCTCCAAGAGACCCAGTACTTC
TRBD1 | few | TRBJ2-7 | TRBV7-9 | CASSPDRGVYEQYF | TGTGCCAGCAGCCCCGACAGGGGGGTTTACGAGCAGTACTTC
- | - | TRBJ2-5 | TRBV5-1 | CASSLGPGNQETQYF | TGCGCCAGCAGCTTGGGGCCAGGAAACCAAGAGACCCAGTACTTC
- | - | TRBJ1-1 | TRBV21-1 | CASTKLRGIAFF | TGTGCCAGCACCAAACTCCGTGGGATAGCTTTCTTT
- | - | TRBJ2-7 | TRBV27 | CASSRQGRTYEQYF | TGTGCCAGCAGTAGGCAGGGGAGGACCTACGAGCAGTACTTC
- | - | TRBJ2-1 | TRBV5-6 | CASSGGGVDNEQFF | TGTGCCAGCAGCGGGGGTGGGGTGGACAATGAGCAGTTCTTC
- | - | TRBJ2-2 | TRBV18 | CASSLSGTHTGELFF | TGTGCCAGCTCACTGTCCGGGACACACACCGGGGAGCTGTTTTTT
- | - | TRBJ1-1 | TRBV7-9 | CASSLREGARTNTEAFF | TGTGCCAGCAGTCTAAGGGAGGGAGCCAGGACGAACACTGAAGCTTTCTTT
- | - | TRBJ1-1 | TRBV21-1 | CASSKVGGGAKDTEAFF | -
- | - | TRBJ1-6 | TRBV9 | CASSGDPNNSPLHF | TGTGCCAGCAGCGGCGACCCCAATAATTCACCCCTCCACTTT
TRBD1 | - | TRBJ1-2 | TRBV19 | CASSITGGDYGYTF | TGTGCCAGTAGTATAACAGGGGGTGACTATGGCTACACCTTC
TRBD2 | - | TRBJ2-7 | TRBV3-1/TRBV3-2 | CASSRVAGEAYEQYF | TGTGCCAGCAGCCGGGTGGCGGGAGAGGCCTACGAGCAGTACTTC
- | - | TRBJ1-1 | TRBV29-1 | CSVAVWGDTEAFF | TGCAGCGTTGCGGTTTGGGGGGACACTGAAGCTTTCTTT
TRBD1 | - | TRBJ1-4 | TRBV27 | CASRLRQAGGYEKLFF | TGTGCCAGCAGACTCCGGCAGGCAGGGGGTTATGAAAAACTGTTTTTT
- | - | TRBJ1-1 | TRBV21-1 | CASSKGRTGGTEAFF | TGTGCCAGCAGCAAAGGTCGAACAGGGGGCACTGAAGCTTTCTTT
- | few | TRBJ2-5 | TRBV18 | CASSLEETQYF | TGTGCCAGCTCACTAGAAGAGACCCAGTACTTC
TRBD1 | - | TRBJ2-7 | TRBV19 | CASSHRGPVTYEQYF | TGTGCCAGTAGCCACAGGGGGCCCGTGACCTACGAGCAGTACTTC
TRBD2 | - | TRBJ2-7 | TRBV9 | CASSVGLAGIYEQYF | TGTGCCAGCAGCGTAGGGCTAGCGGGAATCTACGAGCAGTACTTC
- | - | TRBJ2-1 | TRBV12-5 | CASGSLRDSVGYEQFF | TGTGCTAGTGGGTCTCTCCGGGACTCCGTGGGGTATGAGCAGTTCTTC
- | - | TRBJ2-2 | TRBV9 | CASSPKTNTGELFF | TGTGCCAGCAGCCCTAAGACGAACACCGGGGAGCTGTTTTTT
- | few | TRBJ2-7 | TRBV30 | CAWSGRFGAEQYF | TGTGCCTGGAGTGGCCGTTTCGGGGCCGAGCAGTACTTC
- | - | TRBJ1-2 | TRBV5-1 | CASSLESIPADGYTF | TGCGCCAGCAGCTTGGAGAGCATCCCGGCGGATGGCTACACCTTC
- | few | TRBJ1-2 | TRBV6-5 | CASSYSTEGYTF | TGTGCCAGCAGTTACTCTACAGAAGGCTACACCTTC
- | - | TRBJ2-3 | TRBV4-2 | CASSYDRDTQYF | TGTGCCAGCAGCTATGATCGGGATACGCAGTATTTT
TRBD1 | - | TRBJ1-5 | TRBV28 | CASSTPGQGHQPQHF | TGTGCCAGCAGTACCCCGGGACAGGGACATCAGCCCCAGCATTTT
TRBD2 | - | TRBJ2-5 | TRBV3-1/TRBV3-2 | CASSQVLLGLAGGSYQETQYF | TGTGCCAGCAGCCAAGTATTATTGGGACTAGCGGGGGGGTCGTACCAAGAGACCCAGTACTTC
TRBD1 | few | TRBJ1-2 | TRBV2 | CASSETWDRTHPGYTF | TGTGCCAGCAGTGAAACATGGGACAGGACCCACCCTGGCTACACCTTC
- | few | TRBJ1-5 | TRBV4-1 | CASSQDFSFNQPQHF | TGCGCCAGCAGCCAAGATTTCAGCTTCAATCAGCCCCAGCATTTT
- | - | TRBJ2-7 | TRBV5-4 | CASSLVGVYEQYF | TGTGCCAGCAGCTTGGTAGGGGTCTACGAGCAGTACTTC
- | few | TRBJ2-3 | TRBV6-1 | CASSEWPQYF | TGTGCCAGCAGTGAATGGCCGCAGTATTTT
- | few | TRBJ1-4 | TRBV4-1 | CASSQDQSIGEKLFF | TGCGCCAGCAGCCAAGATCAGAGTATCGGGGAAAAACTGTTTTTT
TRBD1 | - | TRBJ2-7 | TRBV11-1 | CASSRGQGAGYEQYF | TGTGCCAGCAGCAGAGGACAGGGGGCTGGCTACGAGCAGTACTTC
TRBD1 | - | TRBJ1-2 | TRBV5-1 | CASSSRDRGNYGYTF | TGCGCCAGCAGCTCCCGGGACAGGGGTAACTATGGCTACACCTTC
TRBD1 | - | TRBJ1-4 | TRBV6-2/TRBV6-3 | CASSSLTGSAEEKLFF | TGTGCCAGCAGCTCTCTGACAGGGTCGGCGGAGGAAAAACTGTTTTTT
- | - | TRBJ2-3 | TRBV7-2 | CASSLWASTDTQYF | TGTGCCAGCAGCTTATGGGCCAGCACAGATACGCAGTATTTT
- | - | TRBJ2-1 | TRBV7-2 | CASSPGTSYNEQFF | TGTGCCAGCAGCCCTGGGACCTCCTACAATGAGCAGTTCTTC
- | - | TRBJ2-1 | TRBV29-1 | CSPLGMDGYNEQFF | TGCAGCCCCCTGGGTATGGACGGATACAATGAGCAGTTCTTC
TRBD1 | once | TRBJ1-1 | TRBV4-2 | CASSQRDRGNTEAFF | TGTGCCAGCAGCCAACGGGACAGGGGGAACACTGAAGCTTTCTTT
- | - | TRBJ2-1 | TRBV9 | CASSVARGGSEQFF | TGTGCCAGCAGCGTAGCTAGGGGGGGCAGCGAGCAGTTCTTC
- | - | TRBJ1-1 | TRBV5-1 | CASSLVPGNTEAFF | TGCGCCAGCAGCTTGGTTCCGGGGAACACTGAAGCTTTCTTT
- | few | TRBJ1-6 | TRBV5-1 | CASSLEGGRRSPLHF | TGCGCCAGCAGCTTGGAAGGAGGCAGGAGGTCACCCCTCCACTTT